This T cell receptor (beta chain) was sequenced for a study of CD8+ T cells in alopecia areata. General study points: Elevated clonality characterized lesional scalp relative to normal scalp, particularly in alopecia totalis/universalis.

Investigators isolated RNA and reverse transcribed it into cDNA to act as the sequencing template. Sequenced by immunoSEQ multiplex PCR; TCRdb stores in-frame clones only, minus some. The table includes roughly 250,000 clones, around 67% detected once. As for this clone: Antigen specificity is unknown.

The sample was CD4+ T cells sorted from blood, taken at week 0. The source of this sequence is a human donor with alopecia areata.

The CDR3 sequence is CSVSRGNNSPLHF. The CDR3 DNA is TGCAGCGTTAGCAGGGGAAACAATTCACCCCTCCACTTT. The chain carries TRBV29-1 and TRBJ1-6, with D possibly TRBD1 on 6 matching bases. Germline V gives CDR1 SQVTM, CDR2 ANQGSEA. The ends were cut back, 5 bases at V and 7 bases at J, with 12 bases in the middle. The CDR3 runs 13 residues.